These 26 T cell receptor beta chains were all obtained from the same sample, sequenced in a study of response to subunit inactivated influenza vaccine. TCRdb used MiXCR to reprocess the RT-PCR reads, holding one entry per CDR3 protein. The sample lists more than 600,000 distinct CDR3 sequences, roughly 18% occurring once. Material: PBMCs from blood, obtained roughly 5 days after vaccination. The receptor source for this set is a man aged 45 to 65 who received an inactivated influenza vaccine.

This clonotype has just a few counts. The chain is built from TRBV7-2 and TRBJ1-2, with D possibly being TRBD1 (6 bases). The CDR3 covers 16 residues. CDR1 SGHTA and CDR2 FQGNSA come from the germline V gene. Trimming took 5 bases from V and 2 from J, leaving 18 bases between them. The CDR3 DNA is TGTGCCAGCAGCCCCCTATCGGGACAACTGAACTATGGCTACACCTTC. Translating gives CASSPLSGQLNYGYTF.

The chain uses TRBV12-3 or TRBV12-4 and TRBJ2-6; the match to TRBD1 covers 8 bases. The trim removed 4 bases at V and 4 bases at J, leaving 6 bases unmatched. The CDR3 is 16 amino acids. DNA for the CDR3: TGTGCCAGCAGTTCTCAGGGGGCGAGCGGGGCCAACGTCCTGACTTTC. This gives the protein CASSSQGASGANVLTF.

This clonotype has a count of ten or more. The J gene is TRBJ2-3, the V gene TRBV20-1, with 8 positions matching TRBD1. The CDR3 extends over 14 amino acids. Germline V gene data show CDR1 as DFQATT and CDR2 as SNEGSKA (reference sequence). The junction had 5 bases not matched to a gene; V was cut back by 5 bases and J by 1 base. The CDR3 bases are TGCAGTGCTCATCCGGGACAGGGCACAGATACGCAGTATTTT. Its translation: CSAHPGQGTDTQYF.

This clonotype was seen more than once but under ten times. The V gene is TRBV7-9, the J gene TRBJ2-7; no clear D gene. Between the trimmed V and J ends, which lost 2 bases and 0 bases, there was a span of 11 bases. Germline lookup yields CDR1 SEHNR and CDR2 FQNEAQ (reference sequence). There are 15 residues in the CDR3. CDR3 DNA sequence: TGTGCCAGCAGCTTAATAGGCCGCACCTCCTACGAGCAGTACTTC. Its protein product is CASSLIGRTSYEQYF.

The rearrangement links TRBV3-1 to TRBJ1-6; unclear D gene. This CDR3 is 13 amino acids long. Germline V gene data show CDR1 as LGHDT and CDR2 as YNNKEL (reference sequence). Trimming cost V 0 bases and J 6 bases, with 3 bases left between them. CDR3 nucleotide sequence: TGTGCCAGCAGCCAAGAAATTAATTCACCCCTCCACTTT. It is translated as CASSQEINSPLHF.

The chain combines TRBV5-1 with TRBJ2-5, with 9 bases that match TRBD2. After removal of 1 base from V and 1 base from J, the junction contained 5 bases not matched to a gene. CDR1 is SGHRS, CDR2 YFSETQ, per germline. This CDR3 is 16 amino acids long. CDR3 nucleotide sequence: TGCGCCAGCAGCTTGAGGCTAGCGGGGTTCCAAGAGACCCAGTACTTC. It yields the protein CASSLRLAGFQETQYF.

The sample holds one count of this clonotype. The chain couples TRBV12-3 or TRBV12-4 to TRBJ2-6; D gene uncertain. The CDR3 has 16 amino acids. Between the trimmed V and J ends, which lost 4 bases and 0 bases, there was a span of 10 bases. CDR3: CASSSPLTSGANVLTF. The CDR3 coding sequence is TGTGCCAGCAGTTCCCCCCTGACCTCTGGGGCCAACGTCCTGACTTTC.

This clonotype was detected only a few times. The J gene is TRBJ1-1, the V gene TRBV15, with TRBD1 matching 11 bases. Trimming took 5 bases from V and 8 from J; bases not matched to a gene: 4. Germline CDR1 is LNHNV and CDR2 is YYDKDF (reference sequence). This CDR3 is built from 13 residues. CDR3 coding DNA: TGTGCCACCAGCCGCCGGGACAGGGGGGAAGCTTTCTTT. Translating gives CATSRRDRGEAFF.

The sample holds a few counts of this clonotype. The rearrangement links TRBV12-3 or TRBV12-4 to TRBJ1-4, with a weak D call TRBD1 (5 bases). The V and J ends lost 3 bases and 10 bases respectively, with 18 bases between them. CDR3 size: 15 residues. This chain's CDR3 is CASSFGRAGFRKLFF. Written as DNA, the CDR3 is TGTGCCAGCAGTTTTGGAAGGGCAGGGTTTAGAAAACTGTTTTTT.

This clonotype was seen more than once but under ten times. The chain joins TRBV7-9 to TRBJ2-1; TRBD2 matches at 9 bases. CDR3 length: 16 residues. With V trimmed by 0 bases and J by 6 bases, 6 bases remained unmatched. CDR1 is SEHNR, CDR2 FQNEAQ, per germline (reference sequence). CDR3 nucleotides: TGTGCCAGCAGCTTAGCGCTTCAGCGGGAGGCCAATGAGCAGTTCTTC. Translated: CASSLALQREANEQFF.

This clonotype was detected a few times. The chain is built from TRBV4-3 and TRBJ2-1; unclear D gene. The V and J ends lost 8 bases and 4 bases respectively, with 12 bases between them. CDR1 and CDR2 from the germline V gene are LGHNA and YSLEER. The CDR3 sequence is 13 residues long. This chain's CDR3 is CASGSELYNEQFF. The CDR3 nucleotides are TGCGCCAGCGGTAGTGAGTTATACAATGAGCAGTTCTTC.

In DNA form, the CDR3 reads TGTGCCAGCAGCCCGGGGGGGGACATTCAGTACTTC. As protein: CASSPGGDIQYF. The chain recombines TRBV4-2 with TRBJ2-4; TRBD2 matches at 8 bases. The CDR3 is 12 amino acids. CDR1 LGHNA and CDR2 YNFKEQ come from the germline V gene. Trimming took 4 bases from V and 8 from J; bases not matched to a gene: 1.

This clonotype was seen a few times. The chain recombines TRBV12-5 with TRBJ2-6; D might be TRBD1 (5 bases). This CDR3 spans 20 amino acids. V was trimmed by 1 base and J by 0 bases, leaving 19 bases between them. Germline-derived CDR1 and CDR2 are LGHNT and FRNRAP. CDR3 protein: CASGLDYSRETNSGANVLTF. The CDR3 DNA follows: TGTGCTAGTGGTTTGGACTACAGCAGGGAAACGAACTCTGGGGCCAACGTCCTGACTTTC.

V gene TRBV7-9 combines with J gene TRBJ1-2; D remains unclear. Trimming shortened V by 1 base and J by 2 bases, and 17 bases separated the two germline ends. Looked up from germline, CDR1 is SEHNR and CDR2 is FQNEAQ (reference sequence). The CDR3 has 17 residues. The chain's CDR3 is CASSLVTPVGGNYGYTF. DNA for the CDR3: TGTGCCAGCAGCTTAGTAACGCCGGTCGGAGGGAACTATGGCTACACCTTC.

This clonotype was recorded many times. The chain links TRBV29-1 to TRBJ1-2; D remains unclear. The CDR3 sequence is 13 residues long. Between the trimmed V and J ends, which lost 2 bases and 8 bases, there was a span of 15 bases. Germline CDR1 is SQVTM and CDR2 is ANQGSEA. CDR3 sequence reads: CSVEPTDLRGYTF. DNA for the CDR3: TGCAGCGTTGAACCGACGGACCTCCGAGGCTACACCTTC. Full variable domain (rest looked up from reference TRBV29-1 and TRBJ1-2): SAVISQKPSRDICQRGTSLTIQCQVDSQVTMMFWYRQQPGQSLTLIATANQGSEATYESGFVIDKFPISRPNLTFSTLTVSNMSPEDSSIYLCSVEPTDLRGYTFGSGTRLTVV.

This clonotype showed up just a few times. The genes are TRBV11-2 and TRBJ2-2; D tentatively reads TRBD1 or TRBD2 (6 bases each). Trimming stripped 5 bases from V and 3 bases from J, with 19 bases between. This CDR3 is 17 amino acids long. CDR1 is SGHAT and CDR2 is FQNNGV in the germline V gene. The CDR3 DNA follows: TGTGCCAGCAGCCTTCTCCTCGGGGGCCTAGACACCGGGGAGCTGTTTTTT. Its translation: CASSLLLGGLDTGELFF. The whole variable domain, remainder taken from reference TRBV11-2 and TRBJ2-2, is EAGVAQSPRYKIIEKRQSVAFWCNPISGHATLYWYQQILGQGPKLLIQFQNNGVVDDSQLPKDRFSAERLKGVDSTLKIQPAKLEDSAVYLCASSLLLGGLDTGELFFGEGSRLTVL.

The chain is built from TRBV5-1 and TRBJ2-2, with D perhaps TRBD1 (5 bases). V lost 3 bases, J lost 2 bases, and 14 bases lay in between. The CDR3 consists of 16 residues. Germline CDR1 and CDR2: SGHRS and YFSETQ. The DNA of the CDR3 is TGCGCCAGCAGCTCCCCCGCAGGGCTCAACACCGGGGAGCTGTTTTTT. It is translated as CASSSPAGLNTGELFF.

V and J are TRBV29-1 and TRBJ2-2; TRBD1 aligns across 8 bases. The length of the CDR3 is 12 residues. Looked up from germline, CDR1 is SQVTM and CDR2 is ANQGSEA. In nucleotides, the CDR3 is TGCACCTGTGACAGGGGTACCGGGGAGCTGTTTTTT. Translated: CTCDRGTGELFF.

The V call is TRBV3-1, the J call TRBJ1-2, with 8 bases lining up with TRBD1. CDR1 LGHDT and CDR2 YNNKEL come from the germline V gene (reference sequence). Trimming cost V 6 bases and J 4 bases; bases outside gene matches: 10. The CDR3 contains 15 residues. This chain's CDR3 is CASSSRGREGYGYTF. CDR3 DNA sequence: TGTGCCAGCAGTTCCAGGGGGCGCGAAGGCTATGGCTACACCTTC.

The CDR3 nucleotides are TGTGCCAGCAGCCTGACTAGTATCACCGGGGAGCTGTTTTTT. Protein product: CASSLTSITGELFF. The chain uses TRBV7-2 and TRBJ2-2; D is possibly TRBD2 (6 bases). Trimming left V 5 bases short and J 4 bases short, with 11 bases between. CDR3 size: 14 residues. Looked up from germline, CDR1 is SGHTA and CDR2 is FQGNSA.

This chain joins TRBV14 and TRBJ2-5, with D maybe TRBD2 (5 bases). The CDR3 length is 16 residues. Germline V CDR1 and CDR2: SGHDN, FVKESK. Trimming stripped 0 bases from V and 5 bases from J, with 16 bases between. The CDR3 DNA reads TGTGCCAGCAGCCAAGAGGGTTCGAGGGAATTGGAGACCCAGTACTTC. Its protein product is CASSQEGSRELETQYF.

This clonotype was found many times. The V call is TRBV7-8, the J call TRBJ2-3; TRBD2 matches at 8 bases. Looked up from germline, CDR1 is SGHVS and CDR2 is FQNEAQ. The CDR3 runs 14 residues. The V gene end was trimmed by 3 bases and the J gene end by 2 bases; junction bases not matched to a gene: 1. The CDR3 nucleotides read TGTGCCAGCAGCTTTAGCGGGGACACAGATACGCAGTATTTT. Encoded protein: CASSFSGDTDTQYF.

This chain joins TRBV20-1 and TRBJ2-3, with D tentatively TRBD2 (6 bases). Germline CDR1 is DFQATT and CDR2 is SNEGSKA (reference sequence). The CDR3 totals 12 residues. V dropped 3 bases and J dropped 4 bases, with 8 bases sitting between them. Here the CDR3 reads CSASPSADTQYF. Here the CDR3 DNA reads TGCAGTGCTAGTCCTAGCGCAGATACGCAGTATTTT.

Only a few counts were recorded for this clonotype. The rearrangement joins TRBV5-5 to TRBJ1-2; D not certain. The V gene lost 0 bases and the J gene lost 8 bases, with 11 bases spanning the gap. Per the germline V gene, CDR1 is SGHKS and CDR2 is YYEKEE (reference sequence). The CDR3 is 13 residues long. CDR3 DNA sequence: TGTGCCAGCAGCTTGGCGTCGGGCAGGGGCTACACCTTC. Protein product: CASSLASGRGYTF.

The chain employs TRBV5-8 and TRBJ2-4, with D possibly TRBD2 on 5 matching bases. Germline CDR1 reads SGHTS; CDR2 reads YDEGEE. Between the trimmed V and J ends, which lost 0 bases and 5 bases, there was a span of 9 bases. This CDR3 spans 14 amino acids. The chain's CDR3 is CASSLASFQNIQYF. DNA for the CDR3: TGTGCCAGCAGCTTGGCTAGCTTCCAAAACATTCAGTACTTC.

The gene calls are TRBV20-1 and TRBJ2-2; D unclear. This CDR3 contains 13 residues. V lost 3 bases and J 1 base, leaving 6 bases between the germline ends. The germline CDR1 and CDR2 sequences are DFQATT and SNEGSKA (reference sequence). CDR3 coding DNA: TGCAGTGCTAGTAAGGGGAACACCGGGGAGCTGTTTTTT. Translation: CSASKGNTGELFF.